The clone carrying this TCR beta chain appeared a few times. Its antigen remains unidentified. In making TCR beta libraries, quantitative 5'-RACE with molecular barcodes was used. MiXCR, applied by TCRdb to the 5' RACE reads, yields one record per CDR3 protein. Among more than 650,000 distinct CDR3 sequences listed, about 11% were seen once. This entry belongs to a study of CD8 T cells in ankylosing spondylitis. Notes on the study in general: Typical of ankylosing spondylitis blood, it appeared, was a TCR beta motif of roughly eight highly homologous variants. Earlier work had already found some motif variants in reactive arthritis synovial fluid and blood.

CDR3 length equals 15 residues. The germline V gene has CDR1 MNHEY and CDR2 SVGAGI. Trimming pared 0 bases from V and 7 bases from J, leaving 12 bases between. This sequence originates from a male donor with ankylosing spondylitis. The chain couples TRBV6-5 to TRBJ1-4; no clear D gene. Material: blood, either unsorted or a sorted T cell fraction (not recorded which). This CDR3 reads CASSYSMAAGEKLFF. CDR3 DNA: TGTGCCAGCAGTTACTCGATGGCGGCGGGTGAAAAACTGTTTTTT.